Listed below are T cell receptor beta chains from one sample, sequenced in a study of cytomegalovirus exposure and HLA in healthy donors. TCRdb's copy holds only in-frame clones and misses some; the assay was immunoSEQ multiplex PCR. Of roughly 120,000 clones in the sample, roughly 80% are singletons; the top ten hold 2.5% to 3.5%. Sequencing was carried out using PBMCs. Every receptor here comes from a woman aged 35 to 49 in good health and CMV-seropositive. CDR3s include the opening cysteine and the closing phenylalanine or tryptophan. A D gene is named only where the DNA matches it firmly. Expanded clones are given a class, and other clones once, few, many or no size at all.

J	size	V	D	DNA	CDR3
TRBJ1-1	.	TRBV7-3	.	TGTGCCAGCAGCTCTCAACGGGGCACTGAAGCTTTCTTT	CASSSQRGTEAFF
TRBJ2-7	.	TRBV5-1	TRBD2	TGCGCCAGCAGCTTGGCCCCGGGAGGGCCCCTCGAGCAGTACTTC	CASSLAPGGPLEQYF
TRBJ1-1	once	TRBV30	.	TGTGCCTGGGGACAGACCAACACTGAAGCTTTCTTT	CAWGQTNTEAFF
TRBJ1-5	.	TRBV30	.	TGTGCCTGGAGTGTAATCGGAGGGCGTCAGCCCCAGCATTTT	CAWSVIGGRQPQHF
TRBJ2-7	.	TRBV5-5	TRBD1	TGTGCCAGCAGCTCTCGGACAGGGGGGGAGCAGTACTTC	CASSSRTGGEQYF
TRBJ2-3	.	TRBV2	.	TGTGCCAGCTCTCCAGCAGATACGCAGTATTTT	CASSPADTQYF
TRBJ2-7	.	TRBV9	TRBD2	TGTGCCAGCAGCGAGGGACTAGCGGGAAGCTCCTACGAGCAGTACTTC	CASSEGLAGSSYEQYF
TRBJ2-3	.	TRBV9	TRBD2	TGTGCCAGCAGCGCTAGCGGGGGGGCCCATACGCAGTATTTT	CASSASGGAHTQYF
TRBJ1-2	.	TRBV29-1	.	TGCAGCGCCCAGCGGGGTGTGGAGGGCTACACCTTC	CSAQRGVEGYTF
TRBJ1-5	.	TRBV19	TRBD1	TGTGCCAGCGGGACAGGGGGCGAGCGCCAGCCCCAGCATTTT	CASGTGGERQPQHF
TRBJ2-6	.	TRBV27	.	TGTGCCAGCAGTTCATTCTGGCCTACCCCCGGGGACTTAGGGAGCTCTGGGGCCAACGTCCTGACTTTC	CASSSFWPTPGDLGSSGANVLTF
TRBJ1-6	.	TRBV6-1	TRBD1	TGTGCCAGCGGGTCGGGACAGAGAAATTCACCCCTCCACTTT	CASGSGQRNSPLHF
TRBJ2-3	.	TRBV18	.	TGTGCCAGCTCACCAGGGGCTATCGTAGATACGCAGTATTTT	CASSPGAIVDTQYF
TRBJ2-2	.	TRBV9	TRBD2	TGTGCCAGCAGCTATGGGACTAGCGGGGCCACCGGGGAGCTGTTTTTT	CASSYGTSGATGELFF
TRBJ1-1	.	TRBV30	TRBD1	TGTGCCTGGAAACTATTGGAGACAGGGGACACTGAAGCTTTCTTT	CAWKLLETGDTEAFF
TRBJ2-5	.	TRBV5-1	TRBD2	TGCGCCAGCAGCTTGGGCGGGGGCCAAGAGACCCAGTACTTC	CASSLGGGQETQYF
TRBJ1-5	.	TRBV27	TRBD1	TGTGCCAGCAGTTTACCCGGTGGACAGGGGGGCCTGCCCCAGCATTTT	CASSLPGGQGGLPQHF
TRBJ2-1	few	TRBV11-3	TRBD2	TGTGCCAGCAGCCCAGGACTAGCGGGAGTATCCGGTGAGCAGTTCTTC	CASSPGLAGVSGEQFF
TRBJ2-1	few	TRBV7-8	TRBD2	TGTGCCAGCAGCTTAGGTAGACTAGCCTTCTTGGATGAGCAGTTCTTC	CASSLGRLAFLDEQFF
TRBJ2-7	.	TRBV30	.	TGTGCCTGGAGTTTATCGACTAGTACCTACGAGCAGTACTTC	CAWSLSTSTYEQYF
TRBJ1-3	.	TRBV18	.	TGTGCCAGCTCACCAGGGATACGGGGCTCTGGAAACACCATATATTTT	CASSPGIRGSGNTIYF
TRBJ1-1	.	TRBV9	.	TGTGCCAGCAACCCACAGGGTGTCACTGAAGCTTTCTTT	CASNPQGVTEAFF
TRBJ2-2	.	TRBV5-1	TRBD2	TGCGCCAGCAGCTCCCCCACTAGCGGGGGGTTTACGAACACCGGGGAGCTGTTTTTT	CASSSPTSGGFTNTGELFF
TRBJ2-7	.	TRBV4-3	TRBD1	TGCGCCAGCAGCCAAGGTCGTCAGGGGGCCTACGAGCAGTACTTC	CASSQGRQGAYEQYF
TRBJ2-2	.	TRBV19	TRBD2	TGTGCCAGTAGCATAGCGGGGGGGCAGAACACCGGGGAGCTGTTTTTT	CASSIAGGQNTGELFF
TRBJ2-1	few	TRBV7-9	TRBD2	TGTGCCAGCAGCTTAGGGCTTTCGGGAGGTGTCTCCAATGAGCAGTTCTTC	CASSLGLSGGVSNEQFF
TRBJ1-3	.	TRBV7-9	.	TGTGCCAGCAGCCCCCCCTTCCGCTATGGAAACACCATATATTTT	CASSPPFRYGNTIYF
TRBJ1-2	.	TRBV5-6	.	TGTGCCAGCAGCTCGGGGGACAACTATGGCTACACCTTC	CASSSGDNYGYTF
TRBJ1-2	.	TRBV30	.	TGTGCCTGGAGTCGGGATGAGCAACGAATATATGGCTACACCTTC	CAWSRDEQRIYGYTF
TRBJ2-2	.	TRBV10-3	TRBD2	TGTGCCATCAGACTTGGGACTAGCGGGTTGAACACCGGGGAGCTGTTTTTT	CAIRLGTSGLNTGELFF
TRBJ2-1	.	TRBV11-2	TRBD1	TGTGCCAGCAGATTGCTAGGGGACAGCTCCTACAATGAGCAGTTCTTC	CASRLLGDSSYNEQFF
TRBJ2-7	.	TRBV13	TRBD1	TGTGCCAGCAGCTTTAGGACAGGGCTACACGAGCAGTACTTC	CASSFRTGLHEQYF
TRBJ1-1	few	TRBV2	.	TGTGCCAGCAGTTTCCAGGGAGGGTTCACTGAAGCTTTCTTT	CASSFQGGFTEAFF
TRBJ1-4	.	TRBV7-9	.	TGTGCCAGCAGCTTCACGACAGAGTCTAATGAAAAACTGTTTTTT	CASSFTTESNEKLFF
TRBJ1-3	.	TRBV4-1	.	TGCGCCAGCAGCCTAGAGAAGGGAGGGAGGACTGGAAACACCATATATTTT	CASSLEKGGRTGNTIYF
TRBJ2-5	few	TRBV5-1	.	TGCGCCAGCAGCTTGGGGTTAGCGGCCTATGTCGAGACCCAGTACTTC	CASSLGLAAYVETQYF
TRBJ1-5	.	TRBV7-2	.	TGTGCCAGCAGCGCCGGGTGGGTGGATAGCAATCAGCCCCAGCATTTT	CASSAGWVDSNQPQHF
TRBJ2-1	large	TRBV4-2	TRBD2	TGTGCCAGCAGCTTCGGGGGGGCCGGGTCGAATGAGCAGTTCTTC	CASSFGGAGSNEQFF
TRBJ2-1	few	TRBV10-3	TRBD1	TGTGCCATCAGCGATGACAGGGGGTCGGTGCAGTTCTTC	CAISDDRGSVQFF
TRBJ1-2	.	TRBV27	.	TGTGCCAGCAGTTTATCCCTGGGGGGGCACCCCCCCTATGGCTACACCTTC	CASSLSLGGHPPYGYTF
TRBJ2-5	.	TRBV7-7	.	TGTGCTAGCAGCTTAGGAGGTAGCGCCCAAGAGACCCAGTACTTC	CASSLGGSAQETQYF
TRBJ2-1	.	TRBV27	TRBD2	TGTGCCAGCAGTTATCCGGGACTAGCCCACAATGAGCAGTTCTTC	CASSYPGLAHNEQFF
TRBJ2-2	.	TRBV9	.	TGTGCCAGCAGCCCCCAGGGCATGAACACCGGGGAGCTGTTTTTT	CASSPQGMNTGELFF
TRBJ2-1	.	TRBV5-1	.	TGCGCCAGCAGCTTGCCCGCACAGGAGCAGTTCTTC	CASSLPAQEQFF
TRBJ1-1	.	TRBV19	.	TGTGCCAGCAATTTAGGACAGGAAGCTTTCTTT	CASNLGQEAFF
TRBJ1-6	.	TRBV5-4	TRBD1	TGTGCCAGCAGCTTGGACGGACAGGGCGGAGGATCACCCCTCCACTTT	CASSLDGQGGGSPLHF
TRBJ2-7	once	TRBV14	TRBD1	TGTGCCAGCAGACGGACAGGTCCTGGGCACGAGCAGTACTTC	CASRRTGPGHEQYF
TRBJ2-3	.	TRBV6-5	.	TGTGCCAGCAGTTACCCCCCCGGGGGAGATACGCAGTATTTT	CASSYPPGGDTQYF
TRBJ2-1	.	TRBV30	TRBD2	TGTGCCTGGAGTAGGAGCGGGGCCAGCTCCTACAATGAGCAGTTCTTC	CAWSRSGASSYNEQFF
TRBJ2-3	.	TRBV11-2	.	TGTGCCAGCAGCCCCCATAGCACAGATACGCAGTATTTT	CASSPHSTDTQYF
TRBJ2-2	.	TRBV9	TRBD1	TGTGCCAGCAGCGTAGACTTCGCAGGGGGCATCGGGGAGCTGTTTTTT	CASSVDFAGGIGELFF
TRBJ2-5	.	TRBV9	.	TGTGCCAGCAGCGCCCCTTCCTCAGAGACCCAGTACTTC	CASSAPSSETQYF
TRBJ2-7	.	TRBV15	.	TGTGCCACCAGCATGGGGCGGGACTCCTACGAGCAGTACTTC	CATSMGRDSYEQYF
TRBJ1-2	.	TRBV6-4	.	TGTGCCAGCAGTGACGGTGACAGCTATGGCTACACCTTC	CASSDGDSYGYTF